This T cell receptor (beta chain) is from a study of shared clonotypes between healthy human individuals. V lost 4 bases and J lost 7, with 20 bases in between. This CDR3 spans 16 amino acids. Germline V gives CDR1 KGHSH, CDR2 LQKENI. Clones were read by immunoSEQ multiplex PCR, and TCRdb kept only the in-frame ones, dropping some. This sample carries a few million clones, nearly 97% of them seen once, and the ten largest clones take around 0.13%. Whole-study results and caveats: The researchers took only blood, and tissue repertoires probably look different. Some naive CD4 clonotypes, approximately 4.5%, turned up in common across a handful of donors. Sharing of clonotypes among donors was expected to vary with sequencing depth.

As for this clone: The antigen is undetermined.

The source is a man aged 18 to 30 in good health. The specimen was naive CD4+ T cells sorted from blood. The subset is: CD45RA+ positively selected. The genes are TRBV18 and TRBJ2-1; no definite D call. CDR3 amino acids: CASSRSQNSAENEQFF. The CDR3 region has the DNA TGTGCCAGCTCACGTAGTCAGAACTCAGCAGAGAATGAGCAGTTCTTC.